This T cell receptor (beta chain) was sequenced in a study of T cell responses to AZD1222 COVID-19 vaccine. Findings and caveats of the study: Nearly half of the spike-specific TCRs reportedly recognize variant regions that carry no mutations. Just five or six AZD1222 recipients were seropositive at baseline. Among the donors, most were white British and more were female, and clonal diversity was possibly underestimated.

Sequencing was performed with immunoSEQ multiplex PCR; in TCRdb, only in-frame clones are kept and a portion is missing. The repertoire table contains around 150,000 clones. In regard to this clone: Its specificity is not known.

The CDR3 has 14 residues. V lost 0 bases, J lost 8 bases, and 11 bases lay in between. The germline gives CDR1 SGHRS, CDR2 YFSETQ. The TCR originated in an adult in good health. Sequencing used peripheral blood. The rearrangement uses TRBV5-1 and TRBJ2-2, with a possible D match to TRBD1 (6 bases). Here the CDR3 reads CASSLAMGAGELFF. CDR3 DNA: TGCGCCAGCAGCTTGGCGATGGGGGCTGGGGAGCTGTTTTTT.